This T cell receptor (beta chain) was sequenced in a study of a mutant IDH1 vaccine in newly diagnosed glioma. Study-wide context: The first vaccination came 4-6 weeks after radiotherapy alone, or with temozolomide cycles.

On this clone itself: What it recognizes is unknown.

The CDR3 is 13 amino acids. V was trimmed by 1 base and J by 4 bases, leaving 7 bases between them. Germline CDR1 is SGHTA and CDR2 is FQGNSA. TCRdb's copy holds only in-frame clones and misses some; the assay was immunoSEQ multiplex PCR. The repertoire holds approximately 21,000 clones, with approximately 81% as singletons. The time point is: week 47, end of study. Doses consisted of 300 ug of mutant IDH1 20-mer peptide each, paired with topical imiquimod. The rearrangement links TRBV7-2 to TRBJ1-1; D uncertain. This receptor was identified in a man between 40 and 49 years old with glioma. The material sequenced was PBMCs, taken from a glioma patient whose treatment included an IDH1 peptide vaccine. CDR3 sequence (DNA): TGTGCCAGCAGCTTAGGCACAAGCACTGAAGCTTTCTTT. Amino acids: CASSLGTSTEAFF. The full variable domain, its missing parts supplied by reference TRBV7-2 and TRBJ1-1, is GAGVSQSPSNKVTEKGKDVELRCDPISGHTALYWYRQSLGQGLEFLIYFQGNSAPDKSGLPSDRFSAERTGGSVSTLTIQRTQQEDSAVYLCASSLGTSTEAFFGQGTRLTVV.